This entry concerns a single TCR beta chain. This sample is part of a study of blood T cell repertoires in COVID-19. The wider study: PBMCs, B-cell-depleted T cells, or T cells were the source of the cDNA or gDNA that made up the material.

As handled by the study authors: From reference gene primer amplification, estimates of nucleated cell counts were derived. Assay: immunoSEQ multiplex PCR; the TCRdb copy retains only in-frame clones and omits some. V and J calls and clone size are given by that table; D and trimming were obtained from the DNA. Altogether 130,000 to 150,000 clones are present, around 78% being singletons, with the ten largest covering around 2.1%. Germline V gives CDR1 KGHSH, CDR2 LQKENI. The CDR3 has 16 residues. Deletions cut 1 base from V and 0 bases from J, with 9 bases between. The TCR was taken from an older woman with acute or convalescent COVID-19. Sequenced: peripheral blood. The chain combines TRBV18 with TRBJ2-2; perhaps TRBD1 as D (5 bases). The chain's CDR3 is CASSPRDSTNTGELFF. The CDR3 DNA reads TGTGCCAGCTCACCACGAGACAGCACGAACACCGGGGAGCTGTTTTTT.